This T cell receptor beta chain was observed in a study of control samples from healthy donors and cancer patients. The method was immunoSEQ multiplex PCR; TCRdb's version includes in-frame clones alone and lacks a portion of them. This table holds 110,000 or so clones, roughly 85% found once. Germline CDR1 is MDHEN and CDR2 is SYDVKM. V lost 3 bases to trimming and J lost 1 base, with 6 bases between them. The length of the CDR3 is 13 residues. V usage is TRBV28 and J usage is TRBJ1-1, with D unclear. Sequencing used blood. This receptor was identified in a woman aged 45-59 years in good health. The CDR3 nucleotides are TGTGCCAGCAGTTTCGGCAAGAACACTGAAGCTTTCTTT. Its translation: CASSFGKNTEAFF.